This is a list of T cell receptor beta chains from one sample in a study of cytomegalovirus exposure and HLA in healthy donors. The protocol was immunoSEQ multiplex PCR, while the TCRdb copy is restricted to in-frame clones and leaves out a portion. The sample holds roughly 170,000 clones, about 83% seen once. The material sequenced was PBMCs. Source of these receptors: a girl between 5 and 17 years old in good health and CMV-seropositive. Both conserved end residues are part of each CDR3. D genes are given only for firm matches. Clone size is not always given. Where it is, it says once, few, many or a class for expanded clones.

V	D	size	J	DNA	CDR3
TRBV6-1	.	.	TRBJ2-5	TGTGCCAGCAGTGGACTAGATAGGCGCCGAGAGACCCAGTACTTC	CASSGLDRRRETQYF
TRBV9	TRBD1	.	TRBJ2-7	TGTGCCAGCAGCCTAGGGACAGGGGGCGAGCAGTACTTC	CASSLGTGGEQYF
TRBV7-2	TRBD1	.	TRBJ1-4	TGTGCCAGCAGCTTACCGGGACAGCATAATGAAAAACTGTTTTTT	CASSLPGQHNEKLFF
TRBV9	.	.	TRBJ1-1	TGTGCCAGCAGTAGCGGGGGGTGGAACACTGAAGCTTTCTTT	CASSSGGWNTEAFF
TRBV2	TRBD1	.	TRBJ2-7	TGTGCCAGCTCCGGACAGGGGCTCCACGAGCAGTACTTC	CASSGQGLHEQYF
TRBV30	.	.	TRBJ2-1	TGTGCCTGGAGTGTGACAGGGACTCACCATGAGCAGTTCTTC	CAWSVTGTHHEQFF
TRBV6-5	.	few	TRBJ1-4	TGTGCCAGCAGTGGACAGTTTTCCACTAATGAAAAACTGTTTTTT	CASSGQFSTNEKLFF
TRBV25-1	TRBD2	.	TRBJ2-1	TGTGCCAGCAGTGCCCTAGCGGGGGGAAACAATGAGCAGTTCTTC	CASSALAGGNNEQFF
TRBV6-6	.	.	TRBJ1-2	TGTGCCAGCAGTACAGGGCCAGTTGTCTATGGCTACACCTTC	CASSTGPVVYGYTF
TRBV6-1	.	.	TRBJ1-1	TGTGCCAGCAGTGAAATAGATTCGAACACTGAAGCTTTCTTT	CASSEIDSNTEAFF
TRBV9	TRBD1	.	TRBJ2-7	TGTGCCAGCAGCGGGTCCTCGACAGGGACCGACGAGCAGTACTTC	CASSGSSTGTDEQYF
TRBV9	.	.	TRBJ1-2	TGTGCCAGCAGCCTTGACAGGTGGTCCTATGGCTACACCTTC	CASSLDRWSYGYTF
TRBV6-1	TRBD1	.	TRBJ1-4	TGTGCCAGCAGTGAAGCCCCCGGGACAGGGTTTGAAAAACTGTTTTTT	CASSEAPGTGFEKLFF
TRBV19	TRBD1	.	TRBJ1-5	TGTGCCAGTAGTATCCGTCGGGACAGGGGAAGAAATCAGCCCCAGCATTTT	CASSIRRDRGRNQPQHF
TRBV5-1	.	.	TRBJ2-5	TGCGCCAGCAGCTTGGGGCTCGCCGCCTTGACCCAGTACTTC	CASSLGLAALTQYF
TRBV9	.	.	TRBJ2-5	TGTGCCAGCAGCGTAACGAGTAGCGGAGAGACCCAGTACTTC	CASSVTSSGETQYF
TRBV5-4	TRBD2	few	TRBJ2-7	TGTGCCAGCAGCTTGGGTGGTAGCGGGGGTTACGAGCAGTACTTC	CASSLGGSGGYEQYF
TRBV30	.	.	TRBJ1-3	TGTGCCTGGAGTGTATCAGCAGGGGCTGGAAACACCATATATTTT	CAWSVSAGAGNTIYF
TRBV18	.	.	TRBJ2-2	TGTGCCAGCTCACCACGGCGGACCGGGGAGCTGTTTTTT	CASSPRRTGELFF
TRBV12-5	TRBD1	.	TRBJ2-5	TGTGCTAGTGGTTTGGTACTGGGACAGGGAGAAAAAGAGACCCAGTACTTC	CASGLVLGQGEKETQYF
TRBV7-9	TRBD2	.	TRBJ2-1	TGTGCCAGCAGCCTGGGGACTAGCGGGGGATCCTACAATGAGCAGTTCTTC	CASSLGTSGGSYNEQFF
TRBV25-1	.	.	TRBJ1-4	TGTGCCAGTACACCCTCAACTAATGAAAAACTGTTTTTT	CASTPSTNEKLFF
TRBV29-1	TRBD1	.	TRBJ2-7	TGCAGCACATTGGGACAGGGAGGGTACGAGCAGTACTTC	CSTLGQGGYEQYF
TRBV7-2	TRBD1	.	TRBJ1-2	TGTGCCAGCAGCCCCTACGGGGGACAGGGGGCCTTC	CASSPYGGQGAF
TRBV9	TRBD1	.	TRBJ1-3	TGTGCCAGCAGCGTAGTTGGACAGGGATATGGAAACACCATATATTTT	CASSVVGQGYGNTIYF
TRBV4-1	.	.	TRBJ1-2	TGCGCCAGCAGTCAACAGGTCTCCTCCTATGGCTACACCTTC	CASSQQVSSYGYTF
TRBV30	TRBD1	.	TRBJ1-2	TGTGCCTGGAGTGAGAGGACAGGGGGCAGTTCTGGCTACACCTTC	CAWSERTGGSSGYTF
TRBV6-5	.	.	TRBJ1-2	TGTGCCAGCAGCAAGATTCGGGGGGGCTACACCTTC	CASSKIRGGYTF
TRBV5-1	.	.	TRBJ1-3	TGCGCCAGCAGCTTAGGGGACACCACCCCTGGAAACACCATATATTTT	CASSLGDTTPGNTIYF
TRBV7-6	.	.	TRBJ2-7	TGTGCCAGCAGCTCCAGGGACTCCTCCTACGAGCAGTACTTC	CASSSRDSSYEQYF
TRBV7-6	.	once	TRBJ2-7	TGTGCCAGCAGCTCCACCACCGACGGACTCCCCGAGCAGTACTTC	CASSSTTDGLPEQYF
TRBV6-1	.	.	TRBJ1-5	TGTGCCAGCAGTGAACGTCAGCAGGGAGGTCAGCCCCAGCATTTT	CASSERQQGGQPQHF
TRBV13	TRBD2	.	TRBJ2-2	TGTGCCAGCAGACGGGCGGGGGGAGACACCGGGGAGCTGTTTTTT	CASRRAGGDTGELFF
TRBV27	TRBD2	.	TRBJ2-2	TGTGCCAGCAGTTTGGTTACTAGCGGGGGATCCGGGGAGCTGTTTTTT	CASSLVTSGGSGELFF
TRBV11-2	.	.	TRBJ1-2	TGTGCCAGCAGCCCCACCGGGGGGCCCTCCGGGTATGGCTACACCTTC	CASSPTGGPSGYGYTF